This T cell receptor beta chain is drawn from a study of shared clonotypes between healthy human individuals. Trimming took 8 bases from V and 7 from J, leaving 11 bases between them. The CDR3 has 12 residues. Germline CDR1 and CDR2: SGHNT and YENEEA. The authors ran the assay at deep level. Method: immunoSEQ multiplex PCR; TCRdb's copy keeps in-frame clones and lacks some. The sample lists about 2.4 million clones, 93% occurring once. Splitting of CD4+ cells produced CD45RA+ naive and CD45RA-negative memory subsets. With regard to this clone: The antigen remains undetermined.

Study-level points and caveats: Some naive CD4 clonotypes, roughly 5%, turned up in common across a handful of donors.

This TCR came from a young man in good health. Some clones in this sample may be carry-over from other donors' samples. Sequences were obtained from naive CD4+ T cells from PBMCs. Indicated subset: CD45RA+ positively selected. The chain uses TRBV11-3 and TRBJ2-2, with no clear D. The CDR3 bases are TGTGCCAGCCCCCAGTCGGGCGGGGAGCTGTTTTTT. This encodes CASPQSGGELFF. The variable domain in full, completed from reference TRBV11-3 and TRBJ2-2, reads EAGVVQSPRYKIIEKKQPVAFWCNPISGHNTLYWYLQNLGQGPELLIRYENEEAVDDSQLPKDRFSAERLKGVDSTLKIQPAELGDSAVYLCASPQSGGELFFGEGSRLTVL.